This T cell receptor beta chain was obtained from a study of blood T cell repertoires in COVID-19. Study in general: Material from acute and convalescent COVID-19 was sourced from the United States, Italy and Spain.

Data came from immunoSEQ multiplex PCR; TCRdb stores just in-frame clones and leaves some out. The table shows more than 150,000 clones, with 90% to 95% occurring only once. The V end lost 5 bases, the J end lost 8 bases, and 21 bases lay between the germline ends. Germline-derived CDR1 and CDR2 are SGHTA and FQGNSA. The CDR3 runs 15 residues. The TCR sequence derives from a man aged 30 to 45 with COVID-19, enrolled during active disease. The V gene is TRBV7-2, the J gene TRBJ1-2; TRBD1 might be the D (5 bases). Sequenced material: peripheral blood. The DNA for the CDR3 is TGTGCCAGCAGCCCCCCCTCGGGGGGGGAGGGGGGCTACACCTTC. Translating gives CASSPPSGGEGGYTF.